One and the same sample provided the 17 T cell receptor beta chains below, sequenced in a study of T cell responses to AZD1222 COVID-19 vaccine. Produced via immunoSEQ multiplex PCR; TCRdb's table is partial and in-frame only. The sample lists roughly 120,000 clones, 85% to 90% occurring once. This sample comprised peripheral blood, obtained on day 0 of AZD1222 vaccination. These receptors all stem from an adult in good health.

The rearrangement uses TRBV5-4 and TRBJ1-6; the D is unclear. The CDR3 is 17 amino acids. Germline CDR1 and CDR2: SGHNT and YYREEE (reference sequence). With 4 bases removed from V and 2 bases from J, the gap between germline ends came to 16 bases. CDR3 nucleotides: TGTGCCAGCAGCCCCGGGCGGTCTGGGACCTATAATTCACCCCTCCACTTT. This encodes CASSPGRSGTYNSPLHF.

The rearrangement uses TRBV28 and TRBJ2-1; D is perhaps TRBD2 (5 bases). Trimming cost V 1 base and J 9 bases, with 16 bases left between them. This CDR3 region has 15 residues. CDR1 and CDR2 from the germline V gene are MDHEN and SYDVKM. The CDR3 spells CASSLSESGLGEQFF. The DNA for the CDR3 is TGTGCCAGCAGTTTATCCGAGAGCGGTCTTGGTGAGCAGTTCTTC.

V gene TRBV7-9 combines with J gene TRBJ1-4; TRBD1 aligns across 9 bases. CDR1 and CDR2 (germline): SEHNR, FQNEAQ (reference sequence). The CDR3 runs 17 residues. Unmatched junction bases numbered 11, after V lost 4 bases and J lost 5 bases. CDR3 DNA: TGTGCCAGCAGCTCCTACAGACACGGGACAGGGAATGAAAAACTGTTTTTT. Translating gives CASSSYRHGTGNEKLFF.

The gene calls are TRBV28 and TRBJ2-2; D unresolved. Trimming took 4 bases from V and 2 from J, leaving 23 bases between them. CDR1 and CDR2 (germline): MDHEN, SYDVKM. The CDR3 runs 19 residues. The CDR3 DNA follows: TGTGCCAGCAGTTACAAAACAATTCCAGGCGCCACAAACACCGGGGAGCTGTTTTTT. Its translation: CASSYKTIPGATNTGELFF.

The V call is TRBV6-1, the J call TRBJ1-2; perhaps TRBD1 as D (6 bases). V was shortened by 0 bases and J by 4 bases, with 12 bases between the two germline ends. Germline lookup yields CDR1 MNHNS and CDR2 SASEGT. This CDR3 is built from 15 residues. CDR3 nucleotides: TGTGCCAGCAGTGAAGCGCCCAGGGGAGGCTATGGCTACACCTTC. Its protein is CASSEAPRGGYGYTF.

The gene calls are TRBV4-2 and TRBJ2-1; 11 bases are a match to TRBD2. Germline V gene lookup returns CDR1 LGHNA and CDR2 YNFKEQ. The CDR3 is made up of 16 amino acids. With 4 bases clipped from V and 6 bases from J, the junction kept 8 bases outside the gene matches. In DNA, the CDR3 is TGTGCCAGCAGCCGAAGGCTACTAGCGGGGGCCAATGAGCAGTTCTTC. This codes for CASSRRLLAGANEQFF.

CDR3 residues: CASSLYADPNYGYTF. CDR3 in DNA: TGTGCCAGCAGCTTATACGCAGATCCTAACTATGGCTACACCTTC. This chain links TRBV7-6 with TRBJ1-2; no clear D gene. CDR1 and CDR2 from the germline V gene are SGHVS and FNYEAQ. With 2 bases removed from V and 0 bases from J, the gap between germline ends came to 10 bases. The CDR3 covers 15 residues.

This chain uses TRBV19 with TRBJ1-4; 7 nucleotides match TRBD1. There are 13 residues in the CDR3. The germline gives CDR1 LNHDA, CDR2 SQIVND (reference sequence). V lost 10 bases to trimming and J lost 7 bases; unmatched junction nucleotides: 9. DNA of the CDR3: TGTGCCACTTCGACAGGGCCATCTGAAAAACTGTTTTTT. It encodes CATSTGPSEKLFF. Variable domain in full (rest from reference TRBV19 and TRBJ1-4): DGGITQSPKYLFRKEGQNVTLSCEQNLNHDAMYWYRQDPGQGLRLIYYSQIVNDFQKGDIAEGYSVSREKKESFPLTVTSAQKNPTAFYLCATSTGPSEKLFFGSGTQLSVL.

J is TRBJ1-5 and V is TRBV6-2 or TRBV6-3; 9 bases align to TRBD1. Germline trimming cut 4 bases from V and 3 bases from J; bases unmatched to any gene: 10. The CDR3 extends over 17 amino acids. Germline CDR1 reads MNHEY; CDR2 reads SVGEGT. This chain's CDR3 is CASSSGTGFGYNQPQHF. The CDR3 nucleotides are TGTGCCAGCAGTTCTGGGACAGGGTTCGGCTACAATCAGCCCCAGCATTTT.

This CDR3 is CASSLGVMAGARTDTQYF. The CDR3 DNA follows: TGTGCCAGCAGCTTGGGGGTTATGGCGGGAGCCCGCACAGATACGCAGTATTTT. The chain employs TRBV5-4 and TRBJ2-3; TRBD2 matches at 7 bases. After removal of 0 bases from V and 1 base from J, the junction contained 11 bases not matched to a gene. CDR1 and CDR2 from the germline V gene are SGHNT and YYREEE (reference sequence). The CDR3 spans 18 residues.

This clone has more than one count but fewer than ten. The J gene is TRBJ1-2, the V gene TRBV28, with D maybe TRBD1 (5 bases). The CDR3 length is 14 residues. Germline V gene lookup returns CDR1 MDHEN and CDR2 SYDVKM. The V end was cut by 6 bases, the J end by 6 bases, with 17 bases between. The CDR3 sequence is CASSALGQIHGYTF. In nucleotides, the CDR3 is TGTGCCAGCAGCGCGTTGGGGCAGATCCATGGCTACACCTTC.

The chain uses TRBV6-1 and TRBJ2-1, with a weak D call TRBD2 (5 bases). The CDR3 totals 20 residues. V dropped 2 bases and J dropped 1 base, with 24 bases sitting between them. The germline gives CDR1 MNHNS, CDR2 SASEGT. The CDR3 spells CASSEWFGLARFGSYNEQFF. The CDR3 DNA sequence: TGTGCCAGCAGTGAATGGTTTGGGCTAGCCCGATTTGGGTCCTACAATGAGCAGTTCTTC.

The V and J genes are TRBV25-1 and TRBJ1-3; the D is unclear. Trimming cost V 6 bases and J 0 bases, with 6 bases left between them. Germline V CDR1 and CDR2: MGHDK, SYGVNS. The CDR3 contains 13 residues. The CDR3 DNA follows: TGTGCCAGCAGCCAGAGCTCTGGAAACACCATATATTTT. Its protein is CASSQSSGNTIYF.

This chain links TRBV2 with TRBJ2-7; D ambiguous. The CDR3 contains 15 residues. Germline lookup yields CDR1 SNHLY and CDR2 FYNNEI. V was cut by 6 bases and J by 4 bases, with 19 bases left in between. The CDR3 protein is CASSWEGYADYEQYF. The CDR3 DNA reads TGTGCCAGCAGCTGGGAAGGCTACGCAGATTACGAGCAGTACTTC. The whole variable domain, filled in from reference TRBV2 and TRBJ2-7, reads EPEVTQTPSHQVTQMGQEVILRCVPISNHLYFYWYRQILGQKVEFLVSFYNNEISEKSEIFDDQFSVERPDGSNFTLKIRSTKLEDSAMYFCASSWEGYADYEQYFGPGTRLTVT.

This chain connects TRBV7-8 to TRBJ2-2, with 7 nucleotides matching TRBD1. The J segment lost 2 bases and the V segment lost 5 bases, leaving 5 bases of the junction unmatched. The length of the CDR3 is 15 residues. CDR1 and CDR2 (germline): SGHVS, FQNEAQ. This chain's CDR3 is CASSPGQANTGELFF. CDR3 bases: TGTGCCAGCAGCCCCGGACAGGCCAACACCGGGGAGCTGTTTTTT.

The rearrangement joins TRBV20-1 to TRBJ2-1, with D perhaps matching TRBD2 (5 bases). The length of the CDR3 is 14 residues. Trimming removed 3 bases at V and 9 bases at J, with 18 bases between. Looked up from germline, CDR1 is DFQATT and CDR2 is SNEGSKA (reference sequence). CDR3 protein: CSASPPRGHSEQFF. The CDR3 coding sequence is TGCAGTGCTAGTCCGCCCCGCGGGCATAGTGAGCAGTTCTTC.

This chain links TRBV19 with TRBJ2-3; 13 bases are shared with TRBD2. Per the germline V gene, CDR1 is LNHDA and CDR2 is SQIVND (reference sequence). V shed 6 bases and J 5 bases; nucleotides not matched to a gene: 11. CDR3 size: 17 residues. CDR3 loop: CASSFGGTSGVRDTQYF. The CDR3 DNA reads TGTGCCAGTAGCTTTGGTGGGACTAGCGGGGTTAGAGATACGCAGTATTTT.